The clone carrying this TCR beta chain was observed a handful of times. The antigen is unknown. A clone one base away is much larger, so this may be a read error. Time point here: newly diagnosed GD, antithyroid drugs for less than 3 months. Extracted PBMC RNA gave rise to the TCR library. This sample was included in a study of regulatory T cells in long-lasting Graves disease. Sequencing libraries for TCR beta were prepared with iRepertoire HTBI primers and Arm-PCR of CDR3 regions. Using its own MiXCR run on the multiplex PCR reads, TCRdb lists one record per CDR3 protein. The table has fewer than 650,000 distinct CDR3 sequences, roughly 16% seen once. General study results and limits: The TCR repertoire of persistent Graves' patients was less diverse than that of newly diagnosed ones.

This CDR3 has 14 amino acids. In germline, CDR1 is MDHEN, CDR2 SYDVKM. The same specimen was also included in a second study, on T cells in Graves' hyperthyroidism and ophthalmopathy. That study reports: Clinical symptoms, serum thyroxine and TRAb, thyroid ultrasound and orbital computed tomography together formed the diagnostic basis. Primed by the HTBI set, a first-round RT-PCR was run on the TCR CDR3.

The chain links TRBV28 to TRBJ1-2, with D perhaps matching TRBD1 (6 bases). This receptor was taken from a woman between 25 and 40 years old with Graves disease. Here the sequenced sample was peripheral blood mononuclear cells (PBMCs), taken at new diagnosis, from a patient treated with antithyroid drugs. CDR3 DNA: TGTGCCGGCAGTGGCCTCGGGGGCAACTATGGCTACACCTTC. Protein: CAGSGLGGNYGYTF.